These 13 T cell receptor beta chains were all obtained from the same sample, sequenced in a study of human T cells and chemical hapten exposure. A single record per CDR3 protein comes from TCRdb applying MiXCR to the RACE reads. Among 62,000 or so distinct CDR3 sequences listed, approximately 11% were seen once. Time point given: pre-sensitization, week 0. This sample's treatment: therapeutic diphenylcyclopropenone sensitization with weekly scalp DPC. Sequences were derived from whole blood, sampled in connection with sensitization to the hapten diphenylcyclopropenone (DPC). Receptor source: a woman between 50 and 59 years old with alopecia areata. Some clones in this sample may be carry-over from other donors' samples.

The chain employs TRBV27 and TRBJ2-7; 10 nucleotides agree with TRBD1. With V trimmed by 1 base and J by 6 bases, 6 bases remained unmatched. There are 15 residues in the CDR3. The V gene's germline CDR1 is MNHEY and CDR2 SMNVEV (reference sequence). In DNA, the CDR3 is TGTGCCAGCAGTTTATTCGAGGGACAGGGGTCCGAGCAGTACTTC. This sequence encodes CASSLFEGQGSEQYF.

The V and J genes are TRBV7-3 and TRBJ2-1; a weak D match, TRBD2 (6 bases). V was cut by 5 bases and J by 6 bases, with 14 bases left in between. Germline V lookup: CDR1 SGHTA, CDR2 FQGTGA. The CDR3 is 14 amino acids. In nucleotides, the CDR3 is TGTGCCAGCAGCCCACGACTGGGGGGCAATGAGCAGTTCTTC. This encodes CASSPRLGGNEQFF.

This chain uses TRBV20-1 with TRBJ1-1, with D possibly matching TRBD1 (5 bases). There are 13 residues in the CDR3. Trimming pared 0 bases from V and 4 bases from J, leaving 9 bases between. CDR1 is DFQATT and CDR2 is SNEGSKA in the germline V gene (reference sequence). Written as DNA, the CDR3 is TGCAGTGCTAGAGAATTGGGGGTCACTGAAGCTTTCTTT. Translation: CSARELGVTEAFF.

This clonotype was counted only a few times. V usage is TRBV2 and J usage is TRBJ2-5; D possibly corresponds to TRBD1 (6 bases). The CDR3 runs 12 residues. Trimming pared 4 bases from V and 3 bases from J, leaving 6 bases between. Germline V gives CDR1 SNHLY, CDR2 FYNNEI. CDR3 sequence: CASSGTEETQYF. The CDR3 nucleotides read TGTGCCAGCAGTGGGACAGAAGAGACCCAGTACTTC.

This sequence joins TRBV10-2 and TRBJ1-3, with D unresolved. Germline values: CDR1 WSHSY, CDR2 SAAADI. This CDR3 region has 13 residues. Trimming cost V 6 bases and J 0 bases, with 6 bases left between them. The CDR3 protein is CASSKGSGNTIYF. As DNA, the CDR3 is TGCGCCAGCAGCAAGGGCTCTGGAAACACCATATATTTT.

CDR3: CASSFPRTTGTEDTQYF. The CDR3 coding sequence is TGCGCCAGCAGCTTTCCCCGAACGACAGGTACAGAAGATACGCAGTATTTT. The V gene is TRBV5-1, the J gene TRBJ2-3, with a possible D match to TRBD1 (6 bases). Germline values: CDR1 SGHRS, CDR2 YFSETQ. The CDR3 runs to 17 residues. Trimming left V 2 bases short and J 5 bases short, with 21 bases between.

This clonotype was seen many times. The V gene is TRBV12-3 or TRBV12-4, the J gene TRBJ2-2; maybe TRBD2 (6 bases). The germline V and J ends were trimmed by 6 bases and 6 bases, with 14 bases remaining between them. This CDR3 region has 14 residues. The CDR3 sequence: CASSPGEFSGELFF. The DNA of the CDR3 is TGTGCCAGCAGCCCGGGGGAGTTTTCCGGGGAGCTGTTTTTT.

Here the CDR3 reads CASSLKTGDKYF. CDR3 nucleotide sequence: TGTGCCAGCAGTTTAAAAACAGGGGACAAGTACTTC. The V call is TRBV28, the J call TRBJ2-7; 7 bases line up with TRBD1. The germline gives CDR1 MDHEN, CDR2 SYDVKM. The length of the CDR3 is 12 residues. The V gene end was trimmed by 2 bases and the J gene end by 11 bases; junction bases not matched to a gene: 6.

The genes are TRBV6-6 and TRBJ1-1; D call uncertain. V was clipped by 9 bases and J by 3 bases, with 20 bases between them. This CDR3 contains 15 residues. The V gene's germline CDR1 is MNHNY and CDR2 SVGAGI (reference sequence). This CDR3 is CASRGSGSRYTEAFF. The CDR3 DNA reads as TGTGCCAGTCGAGGTTCTGGCTCTAGGTACACTGAAGCTTTCTTT.

At least ten counts were recorded for this clonotype. This CDR3 reads CSARKTYQNTEAFF. Here the CDR3 DNA reads TGCAGTGCTAGAAAAACTTATCAGAACACTGAAGCTTTCTTT. This chain links TRBV20-1 with TRBJ1-1, with D unclear. CDR3 length: 14 residues. Trimming took 2 bases from V and 1 from J, leaving 11 bases between them. Germline CDR1 is DFQATT and CDR2 is SNEGSKA (reference sequence).

This clonotype was recorded at least ten times. The chain joins TRBV19 to TRBJ2-1; 12 nucleotides match TRBD2. Germline V lookup: CDR1 LNHDA, CDR2 SQIVND (reference sequence). V shed 10 bases and J 14 bases; nucleotides not matched to a gene: 9. The CDR3 is 12 amino acids. The chain's CDR3 is CATGTSGPKEFF. DNA for the CDR3: TGTGCCACCGGGACTAGCGGGCCAAAGGAGTTCTTC.

This clonotype was recorded a few times. The chain employs TRBV9 and TRBJ2-2; TRBD2 agrees at 10 bases. The CDR3 covers 16 residues. CDR1 and CDR2 (germline): SGDLS, YYNGEE. V lost 0 bases and J lost 7; bases outside the gene matches: 6. CDR3: CASSVASGRADGELFF. The CDR3 bases are TGTGCCAGCAGCGTAGCGAGCGGGAGGGCCGACGGGGAGCTGTTTTTT.

Only one count was recorded for this clonotype. This chain connects TRBV5-1 to TRBJ1-2; D call uncertain. Germline V gene lookup returns CDR1 SGHRS and CDR2 YFSETQ. The CDR3 has 13 residues. The V gene lost 0 bases and the J gene lost 4 bases, with 7 bases spanning the gap. CDR3 bases: TGCGCCAGCAGCTTGGACAGCCGCTATGGCTACACCTTC. It translates to CASSLDSRYGYTF.